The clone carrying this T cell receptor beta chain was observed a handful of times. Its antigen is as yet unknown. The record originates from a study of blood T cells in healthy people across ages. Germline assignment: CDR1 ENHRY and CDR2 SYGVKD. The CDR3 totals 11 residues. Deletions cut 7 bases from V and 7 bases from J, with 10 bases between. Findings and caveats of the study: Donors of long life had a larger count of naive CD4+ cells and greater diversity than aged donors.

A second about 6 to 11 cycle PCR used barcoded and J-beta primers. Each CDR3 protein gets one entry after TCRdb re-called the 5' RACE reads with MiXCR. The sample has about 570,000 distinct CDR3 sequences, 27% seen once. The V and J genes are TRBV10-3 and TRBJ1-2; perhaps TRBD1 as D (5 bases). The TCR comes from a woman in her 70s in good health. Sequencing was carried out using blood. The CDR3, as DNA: TGTGCCATCAATCAGGGATTTGGCTACACCTTC. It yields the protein CAINQGFGYTF.